This T cell receptor (beta chain) is drawn from a study of human T cells and chemical hapten exposure. Across the whole study: Yields of TCR per sample differed, chiefly owing to small differences in pooled library volume.

TCRdb fed the RACE reads into MiXCR, producing one record per CDR3 protein. The top ten clones hold roughly 6% of a sample with tens of thousands of distinct CDR3 sequences, 4.4% of them seen once. The germline gives CDR1 LNHDA, CDR2 SQIVND (reference sequence). Trimming removed 3 bases at V and 4 bases at J, with 3 bases between. The CDR3 is made up of 11 amino acids. Described time point: healthy volunteer bleed at 2 weeks. Sequencing started from total RNA isolated from unfractionated whole blood. The chain joins TRBV19 to TRBJ1-2; D call uncertain. Material for sequencing was whole blood. This TCR came from a human donor in good health. Some clones in this sample may be carry-over from other donors' samples. In nucleotides, the CDR3 is TGTGCCAGTAGTATCCGCTATGGCTACACCTTC. Its translation is CASSIRYGYTF.